This is a list of T cell receptor beta chains from one sample in a study of cytomegalovirus exposure and HLA in healthy donors. Sequencing used immunoSEQ multiplex PCR; TCRdb keeps in-frame clones, though not all of them. The sample has 150,000 or so clones; less than 80% are singletons. Sequencing was done on a sample of PBMCs. The source is a man aged 25-45 years in good health and CMV-seronegative. CDR3s include the opening cysteine and the closing phenylalanine or tryptophan. A D gene is named only where the DNA matches it firmly. Clone size appears in some rows only: once, few, many, or a class for an expanded clone.

D gene,J gene,V gene,clone size,CDR3 protein,CDR3 DNA
TRBD1,TRBJ1-5,TRBV19,NA,CASSMTGTANQPQHF,TGTGCCAGTAGTATGACCGGGACAGCAAATCAGCCCCAGCATTTT
TRBD1,TRBJ1-3,TRBV9,NA,CASSAVPGQGVNTIYF,TGTGCCAGCAGCGCGGTGCCGGGACAGGGGGTTAACACCATATATTTT
NA,TRBJ1-4,TRBV28,NA,CASRPNPDSATNEKLFF,TGTGCCAGCAGGCCCAACCCAGACAGTGCAACTAATGAAAAACTGTTTTTT
NA,TRBJ1-1,TRBV27,once,CASSSGSATEAFF,TGTGCCAGCAGTTCCGGGTCGGCCACTGAAGCTTTCTTT
NA,TRBJ2-1,TRBV30,NA,CAWSSDKGYNEQFF,TGTGCCTGGAGCTCCGACAAGGGGTACAATGAGCAGTTCTTC
TRBD1,TRBJ2-2,TRBV29-1,NA,CSAGQGSAGELFF,TGCAGCGCCGGACAGGGGTCGGCCGGGGAGCTGTTTTTT
NA,TRBJ2-7,TRBV11-1,NA,CASSPGTVSSYEQYF,TGTGCCAGCAGCCCGGGGACTGTAAGCTCCTACGAGCAGTACTTC
TRBD1,TRBJ2-5,TRBV5-6,NA,CASSPDRRQGTQYF,TGTGCCAGCAGCCCGGACAGGAGACAGGGGACCCAGTACTTC
NA,TRBJ2-2,TRBV5-4,NA,CASSLDRLSGELFF,TGTGCCAGCAGCTTGGATCGTTTGTCCGGGGAGCTGTTTTTT
NA,TRBJ2-3,TRBV29-1,NA,CSHRETTDTQYF,TGCAGCCACAGGGAGACCACAGATACGCAGTATTTT
NA,TRBJ1-6,TRBV25-1,few,CASSDPGVGSPLHF,TGTGCCAGCAGTGATCCGGGGGTAGGATCACCCCTCCACTTT
NA,TRBJ2-3,TRBV5-1,NA,CASSLVYLRDSKSTDTQYF,TGCGCCAGCAGCCTTGTATATTTGCGCGACAGCAAAAGCACAGATACGCAGTATTTT
NA,TRBJ2-2,TRBV4-1,once,CASSQVLGGAGELFF,TGCGCCAGCAGCCAAGTATTAGGGGGGGCTGGGGAGCTGTTTTTT
NA,TRBJ1-6,TRBV5-6,NA,CASSLSRSESPPLHF,TGTGCCAGCAGCTTGTCACGGTCGGAGTCTCCACCCCTCCACTTT
TRBD1,TRBJ2-1,TRBV7-3,NA,CASSLNPRGRNPYNEQFF,TGTGCCAGCAGCTTAAACCCCAGGGGGCGAAACCCCTACAATGAGCAGTTCTTC
TRBD1,TRBJ2-1,TRBV4-3,NA,CASSQGQGNEQFF,TGCGCCAGCAGCCAAGGACAGGGCAATGAGCAGTTCTTC
NA,TRBJ2-3,TRBV5-1,NA,CASSLRASGTDTQYF,TGCGCCAGCAGCTTACGGGCTAGCGGCACAGATACGCAGTATTTT
NA,TRBJ2-3,TRBV6-6,NA,CASSGLASTDTQYF,TGTGCCAGCTCGGGGCTAGCGAGCACAGATACGCAGTATTTT
NA,TRBJ2-2,TRBV6-4,NA,CASSDLTGELFF,TGTGCCAGCAGTGACCTGACCGGGGAGCTGTTTTTT
TRBD1,TRBJ2-2,TRBV6-6,once,CASSRTGEGSGELFF,TGTGCCAGCAGTCGGACAGGGGAAGGATCCGGGGAGCTGTTTTTT
NA,TRBJ1-6,TRBV10-3,NA,CAISEAGDSPLHF,TGTGCCATCAGTGAAGCCGGAGATTCACCCCTCCACTTT
TRBD1,TRBJ1-6,TRBV6-1,NA,CASSPDRANNSPLHF,TGTGCCAGCAGCCCGGACAGGGCAAATAATTCACCCCTCCACTTT
TRBD1,TRBJ1-4,TRBV4-1,NA,CASSQEGGTGNEKLFF,TGCGCCAGCAGCCAAGAGGGGGGGACAGGCAATGAAAAACTGTTTTTT
TRBD1,TRBJ1-3,TRBV5-4,NA,CASSPGQGIEYTIYF,TGTGCCAGCAGCCCGGGACAGGGGATTGAGTACACCATATATTTT